The 24 T cell receptor beta chains in this list originate from one sample, sequenced in a study of blood T cell repertoires in COVID-19. Some clones are missing from TCRdb's copy, which holds only in-frame ones; the method was immunoSEQ multiplex PCR. The sample lists 250,000 or so clones; around 89% were seen once. Material for sequencing was peripheral blood. The receptor set was obtained from an older woman with COVID-19, enrolled during active disease.

The rearrangement joins TRBV19 to TRBJ1-3; D perhaps matches TRBD1 (5 bases). Germline V gene data show CDR1 as LNHDA and CDR2 as SQIVND (reference sequence). The V and J ends lost 3 bases and 5 bases respectively, with 11 bases between them. The CDR3 contains 14 residues. The CDR3 DNA reads as TGTGCCAGTAGTATCAAGGGGCCCAGAAACACCATATATTTT. Translated, it gives CASSIKGPRNTIYF.

This rearrangement joins TRBV15 to TRBJ2-2; TRBD2 might be the D (5 bases). The germline gives CDR1 LNHNV, CDR2 YYDKDF (reference sequence). The germline V and J ends were trimmed by 1 base and 0 bases, with 6 bases remaining between them. This CDR3 contains 15 residues. The CDR3 sequence: CATSRGTANTGELFF. The CDR3 bases are TGTGCCACCAGCAGAGGGACTGCGAACACCGGGGAGCTGTTTTTT.

The chain has TRBV29-1 and TRBJ1-5; TRBD1 is a possible D gene (6 bases). Germline CDR1 SQVTM, CDR2 ANQGSEA. The V end was cut by 7 bases, the J end by 2 bases, with 12 bases between. The CDR3 is made up of 13 amino acids. The CDR3 spells CSALGGRNQPQHF. The CDR3 DNA sequence: TGCAGCGCCCTGGGGGGGCGCAATCAGCCCCAGCATTTT.

The chain is built from TRBV5-1 and TRBJ1-2; D is unresolved. V lost 0 bases, J lost 6 bases, and 9 bases lay in between. The V gene's germline CDR1 is SGHRS and CDR2 YFSETQ. The CDR3 loop spans 13 amino acids. The DNA for the CDR3 is TGCGCCAGCAGCTTGGCCGCGGAGGATGGCTACACCTTC. It encodes CASSLAAEDGYTF.

In the case of this clone: The junction shows a germline mismatch at one end, possibly a read error. V is TRBV2 and J is TRBJ1-2; the D is unclear. Germline V CDR1 and CDR2: SNHLY, FYNNEI. This CDR3 is built from 12 residues. CDR3 region: CASTAEFGSASF. Written as DNA, the CDR3 is TGTGCCAGCACCGCCGAATTCGGGTCAGCCTCCTTC.

In this sample, this clone turned up once. This chain connects TRBV19 to TRBJ1-6; 7 bases align to TRBD1. J gave up 10 bases and V 7 bases, and 4 bases lay outside the gene matches. CDR3 length: 12 amino acids. Germline CDR1 is LNHDA and CDR2 is SQIVND (reference sequence). DNA of the CDR3: TGTGCCAGTACAGGGGGAAACTCACCCCTCCACTTT. Protein product: CASTGGNSPLHF.

This clone was observed once. V is TRBV3-1 (or the pseudogene TRBV3-2) and J is TRBJ2-1; D gene unclear. V was shortened by 4 bases and J by 4 bases, with 5 bases between the two germline ends. Germline CDR1 and CDR2: LGHDT and YNNKEL (reference sequence). The CDR3 extends over 12 amino acids. Here the CDR3 reads CASSREYNEQFF. The DNA of the CDR3 is TGTGCCAGCAGCCGCGAGTACAATGAGCAGTTCTTC.

This chain links TRBV27 with TRBJ1-4, with D unresolved. This CDR3 comprises 13 residues. V lost 3 bases and J lost 4, with 6 bases in between. Per the germline V gene, CDR1 is MNHEY and CDR2 is SMNVEV (reference sequence). In DNA, the CDR3 is TGTGCCAGCAGTTTCGGGGATAATGAAAAACTGTTTTTT. Translation: CASSFGDNEKLFF.

V is TRBV7-6 and J is TRBJ1-6, with a tentative D call TRBD1 (6 bases). There are 16 residues in the CDR3. Between the trimmed V and J ends, which lost 2 bases and 7 bases, there was a span of 15 bases. Per germline, CDR1 SGHVS and CDR2 FNYEAQ. The CDR3 loop reads CASSLYFAGENSPLHF. In DNA, the CDR3 is TGTGCCAGCAGCTTATATTTCGCAGGGGAGAATTCACCCCTCCACTTT.

V and J are TRBV7-2 and TRBJ2-7; maybe TRBD1 (6 bases). The V gene's germline CDR1 is SGHTA and CDR2 FQGNSA. V lost 5 bases to trimming and J lost 3 bases, with 8 bases between them. This CDR3 spans 12 amino acids. The DNA for the CDR3 is TGTGCCAGCAGCCCGACAGGCTACGAGCAGTACTTC. This codes for CASSPTGYEQYF.

The chain combines TRBV5-1 with TRBJ2-2; D remains ambiguous. Between the trimmed V and J ends, which lost 5 bases and 5 bases, there was a span of 19 bases. The germline CDR1 and CDR2 sequences are SGHRS and YFSETQ. The CDR3 totals 16 residues. The DNA of the CDR3 is TGCGCCAGCAGGATCGGGTCAAACGGTGGGACCGGGGAGCTGTTTTTT. Translating it yields CASRIGSNGGTGELFF.

CDR3 in DNA: TGTGCCAGTAGCGGACAGGGGGCCAGTTCACCCCTCCACTTT. Its translation is CASSGQGASSPLHF. The chain links TRBV19 to TRBJ1-6; 11 bases agree with TRBD1. The germline V gene encodes CDR1 LNHDA and CDR2 SQIVND (reference sequence). The V gene end was trimmed by 6 bases and the J gene end by 9 bases; junction bases not matched to a gene: 4. This CDR3 has 14 amino acids.

The chain joins TRBV6-5 to TRBJ2-3, with 9 bases matching TRBD2. The CDR3 runs to 15 residues. Per germline, CDR1 MNHEY and CDR2 SVGAGI. V trimming: 6 bases; J trimming: 2 bases; junction bases outside the gene matches: 6. CDR3: CASSLAGRITDTQYF. The CDR3 DNA reads as TGTGCCAGCAGCCTAGCGGGGAGAATCACAGATACGCAGTATTTT.

The V call is TRBV7-9, the J call TRBJ1-5; D is possibly TRBD1 (5 bases). This CDR3 contains 13 residues. The germline V gene encodes CDR1 SEHNR and CDR2 FQNEAQ (reference sequence). Trimming removed 5 bases from V and 7 bases from J, with 12 bases in between. In DNA form, the CDR3 reads TGTGCCAGCAGCCCCCTGGGGGGGCAGCCCCAGCATTTT. It is translated as CASSPLGGQPQHF. The full variable domain, completed using reference TRBV7-9 and TRBJ1-5, is DTGVSQNPRHKITKRGQNVTFRCDPISEHNRLYWYRQTLGQGPEFLTYFQNEAQLEKSRLLSDRFSAERPKGSFSTLEIQRTEQGDSAMYLCASSPLGGQPQHFGDGTRLSIL.

This clone showed up just once. CDR3 loop: CASSFLGGHSRSPLHF. CDR3 sequence (DNA): TGTGCCAGCAGCTTTTTAGGGGGACATTCCCGTTCACCCCTCCACTTT. The chain is built from TRBV11-2 and TRBJ1-6; D might be TRBD1 (6 bases). Germline V gene sequence: CDR1 SGHAT, CDR2 FQNNGV. The CDR3 has 16 residues. Between the trimmed V and J ends, which lost 3 bases and 9 bases, there was a span of 18 bases.

The CDR3 loop is CASSLSRRNTIYF. The CDR3 DNA reads as TGTGCCAGCAGCCTCTCCCGGCGGAACACCATATATTTT. The gene calls are TRBV7-8 and TRBJ1-3, with D hard to call. Trimming shortened V by 5 bases and J by 7 bases, and 12 bases separated the two germline ends. CDR1 and CDR2 from the germline V gene are SGHVS and FQNEAQ. This CDR3 is 13 amino acids long.

This clone came up a few times. This chain joins TRBV29-1 and TRBJ1-2; tentative D call: TRBD1 (5 bases). Germline CDR1 reads SQVTM; CDR2 reads ANQGSEA. The V gene lost 2 bases and the J gene lost 4 bases, with 20 bases spanning the gap. The CDR3 is made up of 16 amino acids. The CDR3 sequence: CSVEPRGGLEIYGYTF. The CDR3 DNA is TGCAGCGTTGAACCCCGGGGGGGATTGGAAATCTATGGCTACACCTTC.

The CDR3 DNA follows: TGTGCCAGCAGCGCGGGAAGATACAATGAGCAGTTCTTC. Translation: CASSAGRYNEQFF. This chain joins TRBV5-8 and TRBJ2-1, with D possibly being TRBD2 (6 bases). Germline V gives CDR1 SGHTS, CDR2 YDEGEE. V was shortened by 4 bases and J by 4 bases, with 9 bases between the two germline ends. The CDR3 is 13 amino acids.

The chain uses TRBV7-3 and TRBJ2-2; maybe TRBD1 (6 bases). This CDR3 contains 17 residues. Trimming removed 5 bases from V and 1 base from J, with 17 bases in between. In germline, CDR1 is SGHTA, CDR2 FQGTGA. CDR3 in DNA: TGTGCCAGCAGCCCAGTGGGGGCTCCTGGGAACACCGGGGAGCTGTTTTTT. This codes for CASSPVGAPGNTGELFF.

The gene calls are TRBV18 and TRBJ2-1; the match to TRBD1 covers 10 bases. There are 14 residues in the CDR3. Unmatched junction bases numbered 1, after V lost 2 bases and J lost 6 bases. In germline, CDR1 is KGHSH, CDR2 LQKENI. The CDR3: CASSPRTGGNEQFF. DNA for the CDR3: TGTGCCAGCTCACCAAGGACAGGGGGCAATGAGCAGTTCTTC. Filled out from reference TRBV18 and TRBJ2-1, the complete variable domain reads NAGVMQNPRHLVRRRGQEARLRCSPMKGHSHVYWYRQLPEEGLKFMVYLQKENIIDESGMPKERFSAEFPKEGPSILRIQQVVRGDSAAYFCASSPRTGGNEQFFGPGTRLTVL.

This chain links TRBV4-1 with TRBJ1-6; 7 positions agree with TRBD1. Trimming took 5 bases from V and 9 from J; bases not matched to a gene: 10. This CDR3 spans 15 amino acids. The germline CDR1 and CDR2 sequences are MGHRA and YSYEKL. This chain's CDR3 is CASSIRQGEGSPLHF. The CDR3 nucleotides are TGCGCCAGCAGCATTCGACAGGGAGAGGGTTCACCCCTCCACTTT.

The CDR3 DNA reads as TGTGCCAGCAGCCGTTGGGCTAGCGGTACGGGTGAGCAGTTCTTC. This codes for CASSRWASGTGEQFF. The chain has TRBV27 and TRBJ2-1, with TRBD2 identical over 7 bases. Germline V CDR1 and CDR2: MNHEY, SMNVEV (reference sequence). This CDR3 is built from 15 residues. The V and J ends lost 6 bases and 9 bases, in that order; junction bases with no gene match: 14.

The V gene is TRBV27, the J gene TRBJ2-4, with D tentatively TRBD1 (6 bases). Per the germline V gene, CDR1 is MNHEY and CDR2 is SMNVEV (reference sequence). V was clipped by 4 bases and J by 0 bases, with 13 bases between them. The CDR3 consists of 16 residues. The CDR3 coding sequence is TGTGCCAGCAGTTCAACGACAGGACTAGCCAAAAACATTCAGTACTTC. This codes for CASSSTTGLAKNIQYF.

The chain links TRBV7-2 to TRBJ1-2; D call uncertain. This CDR3 is 14 amino acids long. V was pared by 0 bases and J by 5 bases, with 10 bases between. Germline CDR1 is SGHTA and CDR2 is FQGNSA. The CDR3 sequence: CASSLASGGYGYTF. CDR3 nucleotide sequence: TGTGCCAGCAGCTTAGCATCAGGCGGGTATGGCTACACCTTC.